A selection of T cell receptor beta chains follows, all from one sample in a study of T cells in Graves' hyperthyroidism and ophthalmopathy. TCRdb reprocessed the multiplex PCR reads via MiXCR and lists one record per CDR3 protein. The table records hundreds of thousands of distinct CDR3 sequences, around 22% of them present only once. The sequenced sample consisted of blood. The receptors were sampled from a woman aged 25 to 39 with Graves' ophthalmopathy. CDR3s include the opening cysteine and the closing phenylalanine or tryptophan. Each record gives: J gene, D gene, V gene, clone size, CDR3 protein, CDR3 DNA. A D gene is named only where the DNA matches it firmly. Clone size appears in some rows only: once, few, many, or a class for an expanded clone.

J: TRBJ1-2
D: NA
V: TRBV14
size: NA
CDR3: CASSQGGGWTNYGYTF
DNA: TGTGCCAGCAGCCAAGGGGGCGGGTGGACTAACTATGGCTACACCTTC

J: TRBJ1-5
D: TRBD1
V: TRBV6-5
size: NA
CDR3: CASSYSGQGGGNQPQHF
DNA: TGTGCCAGCAGTTACTCCGGACAGGGGGGAGGCAATCAGCCCCAGCATTTT

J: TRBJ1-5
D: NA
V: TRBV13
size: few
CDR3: CASSSNRINQPQHF
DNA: TGTGCCAGCAGCTCAAACCGGATCAATCAGCCCCAGCATTTT

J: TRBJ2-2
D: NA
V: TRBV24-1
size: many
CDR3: CATIDGPNTGELFF
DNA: TGTGCCACCATAGACGGACCGAACACCGGGGAGCTGTTTTTT

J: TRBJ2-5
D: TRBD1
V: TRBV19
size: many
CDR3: CASRTTGAETQYF
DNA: TGTGCCAGTAGGACGACAGGGGCAGAGACCCAGTACTTC

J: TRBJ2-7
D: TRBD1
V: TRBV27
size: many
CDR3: CASSSVQGQGVSYEQYF
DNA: TGTGCCAGCAGTTCAGTCCAGGGACAGGGGGTCTCCTACGAGCAGTACTTC

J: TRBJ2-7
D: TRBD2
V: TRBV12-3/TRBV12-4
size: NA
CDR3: CASSFRGRGYYEQYF
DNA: TGTGCCAGCAGTTTTCGCGGGAGGGGATACTACGAGCAGTACTTC

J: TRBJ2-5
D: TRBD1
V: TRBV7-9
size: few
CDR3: CASLTGSQETQYF
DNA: TGTGCCAGTTTGACAGGGTCCCAAGAGACCCAGTACTTC

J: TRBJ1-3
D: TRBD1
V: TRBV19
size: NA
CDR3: CASSPIGLGGHSGNTIYF
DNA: TGTGCCAGTAGTCCTATCGGTTTAGGGGGCCACTCTGGAAACACCATATATTTT

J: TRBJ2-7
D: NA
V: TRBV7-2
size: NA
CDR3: CASSLVSGDEQYF
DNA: TGTGCCAGCAGCTTAGTCTCCGGGGACGAGCAGTACTTC

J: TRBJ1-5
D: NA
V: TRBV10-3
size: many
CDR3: CAISEYFTSQPQHF
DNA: TGTGCCATCAGTGAGTACTTCACCAGTCAGCCCCAGCATTTT

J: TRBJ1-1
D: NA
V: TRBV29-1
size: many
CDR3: CSGMDRSRPEAFF
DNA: TGCAGCGGCATGGACCGATCGCGGCCTGAAGCTTTCTTT

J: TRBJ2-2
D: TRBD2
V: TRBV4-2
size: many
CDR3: CASSQRGGVAGELFF
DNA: TGTGCCAGCAGCCAAAGGGGAGGGGTTGCCGGGGAGCTGTTTTTT

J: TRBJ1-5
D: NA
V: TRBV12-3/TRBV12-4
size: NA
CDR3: CASREQSGRGQPQHF
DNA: TGTGCCAGCAGAGAACAGTCGGGTCGGGGTCAGCCCCAGCATTTT

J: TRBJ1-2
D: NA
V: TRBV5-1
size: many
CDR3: CASRRTVENYGYTF
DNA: TGCGCCAGCAGAAGAACCGTGGAAAACTATGGCTACACCTTC

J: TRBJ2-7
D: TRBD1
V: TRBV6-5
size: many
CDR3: CASSSARQGAREQYF
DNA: TGTGCCAGCAGTTCGGCCCGACAGGGGGCAAGAGAGCAGTACTTC

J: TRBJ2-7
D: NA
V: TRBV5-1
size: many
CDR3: CASSLHPDSLPYEQYF
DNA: TGCGCCAGCAGCTTGCATCCGGACAGTCTCCCCTACGAGCAGTACTTC

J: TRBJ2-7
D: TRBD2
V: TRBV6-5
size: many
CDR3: CASSWRGAREQYF
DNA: TGTGCCAGCAGTTGGCGGGGGGCCCGGGAGCAGTACTTC

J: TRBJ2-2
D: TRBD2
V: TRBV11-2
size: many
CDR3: CASSRTSGAYTGELFF
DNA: TGTGCCAGCAGCCGTACTAGCGGGGCCTACACCGGGGAGCTGTTTTTT

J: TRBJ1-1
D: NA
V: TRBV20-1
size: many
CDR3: CSGSTYTEAFF
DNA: TGCAGCGGATCAACATACACTGAAGCTTTCTTT